These 30 T cell receptor beta chains were sequenced from one sample in a study of blood T cells in healthy people across ages. The use of a sample-barcoded 5' primer and a J-beta primer mix characterized a second PCR of 7 to 11 cycles. TCRdb reprocessed the 5' RACE reads with MiXCR, giving one entry per CDR3 protein. This table holds approximately 800,000 distinct CDR3 sequences, around 25% found once. These data also formed part of another study, on T cells of mothers and their children.

Material for sequencing was blood. These receptors were collected from a boy aged 5-17 years in good health.

This clonotype was seen more than once but under ten times. The chain is built from TRBV20-1 and TRBJ2-4; the D call may be TRBD1 or TRBD2 (6 bases each). The length of the CDR3 is 13 residues. CDR1 DFQATT and CDR2 SNEGSKA come from the germline V gene (reference sequence). V gave up 6 bases and J gave up 1 base, with 10 bases separating them. The CDR3 DNA follows: TGCAGTGCGGGGGGCATGGCCAAAAACATTCAGTACTTC. It specifies CSAGGMAKNIQYF.

This rearrangement joins TRBV11-3 to TRBJ2-5, with D perhaps TRBD1 (6 bases). The CDR3 length is 14 residues. Germline V gene data show CDR1 as SGHNT and CDR2 as YENEEA. V was trimmed by 5 bases and J by 3 bases, leaving 13 bases between them. The DNA of the CDR3 is TGTGCCAGCAGCCTAGGACAGTCTGAAGAGACCCAGTACTTC. It yields the protein CASSLGQSEETQYF.

This chain links TRBV20-1 with TRBJ1-2, with unresolved D. With 0 bases removed from V and 8 bases from J, the gap between germline ends came to 22 bases. The CDR3 has 16 amino acids. Per germline, CDR1 DFQATT and CDR2 SNEGSKA (reference sequence). The CDR3 protein is CSARDHLRAGPKGYTF. The CDR3 coding sequence is TGCAGTGCTAGAGACCACCTAAGGGCAGGCCCTAAGGGCTACACCTTC.

The gene calls are TRBV7-6 and TRBJ1-4; 7 bases agree with TRBD1. With 5 bases clipped from V and 8 bases from J, the junction kept 17 bases outside the gene matches. The CDR3 consists of 17 residues. Germline V lookup: CDR1 SGHVS, CDR2 FNYEAQ. The DNA for the CDR3 is TGTGCCAGCAGCCGCCCCTCAAACAGGGGTGGAGAGGAAAAACTGTTTTTT. Amino acid sequence: CASSRPSNRGGEEKLFF.

This clonotype was detected a few times. The CDR3 coding sequence is TGTGCCATCAGTGAGTCCCTAGGCGTAAACTATGGCTACACCTTC. Translated, it gives CAISESLGVNYGYTF. The rearrangement uses TRBV10-3 and TRBJ1-2; D not certain. There are 15 residues in the CDR3. Per the germline V gene, CDR1 is ENHRY and CDR2 is SYGVKD. Deletions cut 0 bases from V and 2 bases from J, with 10 bases between.

The chain has TRBV12-5 and TRBJ2-2, with TRBD2 identical over 7 bases. Germline CDR1 and CDR2: LGHNT and FRNRAP. With V trimmed by 3 bases and J by 3 bases, 7 bases remained unmatched. The CDR3 has 16 residues. DNA of the CDR3: TGTGCTAGTGGTTTCCTTAGCGGGCCTTACACCGGGGAGCTGTTTTTT. It yields the protein CASGFLSGPYTGELFF.

Turning to this clonotype: A junction boundary mismatches the germline segment, possibly from a read error. This chain joins TRBV18 and TRBJ2-5; TRBD1 might be the D (5 bases). The CDR3 is 12 amino acids. The germline CDR1 and CDR2 sequences are KGHSH and LQKENI. The CDR3 spells CASSPGQETQHF. For the CDR3, the DNA is TGTGCCAGCTCACCTGGACAAGAGACCCAGCACTTC.

The chain carries TRBV3-1 and TRBJ2-6, with D uncertain. Germline-derived CDR1 and CDR2 are LGHDT and YNNKEL (reference sequence). The CDR3 is 18 amino acids. The V and J ends lost 1 base and 0 bases respectively, with 13 bases between them. CDR3 sequence reads: CASSQVDPAPSGANVLTF. The CDR3, as DNA: TGTGCCAGCAGCCAAGTGGATCCGGCTCCCTCTGGGGCCAACGTCCTGACTTTC.

In its sample, this clonotype was seen once. The chain combines TRBV10-3 with TRBJ1-1; 9 nucleotides match TRBD1. The CDR3 runs to 13 residues. Germline CDR1 reads ENHRY; CDR2 reads SYGVKD. The trim removed 10 bases at V and 5 bases at J, leaving 8 bases unmatched. The CDR3 here is CASRDRARTEAFF. The CDR3 region has the DNA TGTGCCAGCCGGGACAGGGCCCGGACTGAAGCTTTCTTT.

In this sample, this clonotype turned up a few times. The rearrangement uses TRBV21-1 and TRBJ1-2. TRBV21-1 is a pseudogene segment. The CDR3 length is 13 residues. CDR3 residues: CASRVRASNGYTF. The CDR3 DNA reads TGTGCCAGCAGGGTCAGGGCCTCGAATGGCTACACCTTC.

This clonotype was seen just once. The V gene is TRBV6-5, the J gene TRBJ2-7; 7 bases are shared with TRBD1. J gave up 0 bases and V 0 bases, and 8 bases lay outside the gene matches. The germline V gene encodes CDR1 MNHEY and CDR2 SVGAGI. The CDR3 consists of 17 residues. The DNA of the CDR3 is TGTGCCAGCAGTTACTCGAGAGACAGGGCTCCCTCCTACGAGCAGTACTTC. This gives the protein CASSYSRDRAPSYEQYF.

The table lists this clonotype with a few counts. V is TRBV7-3 and J is TRBJ2-5; 8 nucleotides align to TRBD1. The V and J ends lost 8 bases and 0 bases, in that order; junction bases with no gene match: 17. CDR1 and CDR2 from the germline V gene are SGHTA and FQGTGA. CDR3 length equals 18 residues. The CDR3 is CASHKRQGTFRYQETQYF. DNA for the CDR3: TGTGCCAGCCACAAGCGACAGGGGACATTTCGGTACCAAGAGACCCAGTACTTC.

This clonotype came up once. The chain links TRBV5-5 to TRBJ1-1; weak D call: TRBD1 (5 bases). The CDR3 is 14 residues long. Trimming stripped 2 bases from V and 3 bases from J, with 11 bases between. The V gene's germline CDR1 is SGHKS and CDR2 YYEKEE (reference sequence). The chain's CDR3 is CASSFRGDDTEAFF. The CDR3 nucleotides are TGTGCCAGCAGCTTCAGAGGGGATGACACTGAAGCTTTCTTT. Supplemented by reference TRBV5-5 and TRBJ1-1, the full variable domain reads DAGVTQSPTHLIKTRGQQVTLRCSPISGHKSVSWYQQVLGQGPQFIFQYYEKEERGRGNFPDRFSARQFPNYSSELNVNALLLGDSALYLCASSFRGDDTEAFFGQGTRLTVV.

Concerning this clonotype: Sequence at one end of the junction differs from germline and may be a read error. The CDR3 sequence is CATSSIGLAGVLFF. Here the CDR3 DNA reads TGTGCCACCTCTAGCATTGGGCTAGCGGGGGTCCTGTTCTTC. This chain joins TRBV24-1 and TRBJ2-5, with 10 positions matching TRBD2. This CDR3 contains 14 residues. Germline V gives CDR1 KGHDR, CDR2 SFDVKD.

J is TRBJ2-3 and V is TRBV5-1; D gene uncertain. Germline V gives CDR1 SGHRS, CDR2 YFSETQ. The CDR3 contains 13 residues. With 5 bases removed from V and 6 bases from J, the gap between germline ends came to 13 bases. The CDR3 loop reads CASRPSSWDTQYF. The DNA of the CDR3 is TGCGCCAGCAGACCGAGTTCGTGGGATACGCAGTATTTT. Combining the CDR3 with reference TRBV5-1 and TRBJ2-3 gives the whole variable domain KAGVTQTPRYLIKTRGQQVTLSCSPISGHRSVSWYQQTPGQGLQFLFEYFSETQRNKGNFPGRFSGRQFSNSRSEMNVSTLELGDSALYLCASRPSSWDTQYFGPGTRLTVL.

This clonotype came up once. The chain has TRBV6-7 and TRBJ1-1; D is unresolved. TRBV6-7 is annotated as an ORF whose role is uncertain. This CDR3 contains 13 residues. Trimming left V 5 bases short and J 6 bases short, with 13 bases between. CDR3 DNA: TGTGCCAGCAGTCACCCGGGAATTCCTGAAGCTTTCTTT. Its protein product is CASSHPGIPEAFF.

The rearrangement joins TRBV12-3 or TRBV12-4 to TRBJ1-1; tentative D call: TRBD1 (6 bases). CDR3 length: 13 amino acids. V was trimmed by 6 bases and J by 1 base, leaving 9 bases between them. DNA of the CDR3: TGTGCCAGCAGGGGGGCTTCGAACACTGAAGCTTTCTTT. Translated, it gives CASRGASNTEAFF.

The V gene is TRBV7-3, the J gene TRBJ1-1, with TRBD1 identical over 12 bases. Per the germline V gene, CDR1 is SGHTA and CDR2 is FQGTGA. CDR3 length: 16 amino acids. V was pared by 5 bases and J by 2 bases, with 6 bases of the junction left unmatched. CDR3 amino acids: CASSASGTGGNTEAFF. DNA of the CDR3: TGTGCCAGCAGCGCCTCCGGGACAGGGGGCAACACTGAAGCTTTCTTT.

The chain links TRBV2 to TRBJ1-4; tentative D call: TRBD1 (6 bases). This CDR3 has 14 residues. Trimming removed 4 bases from V and 7 bases from J, with 13 bases in between. Germline assignment: CDR1 SNHLY and CDR2 FYNNEI. The CDR3 sequence is CASSAQGGVEKLFF. CDR3 sequence (DNA): TGTGCCAGCAGTGCACAGGGAGGAGTTGAAAAACTGTTTTTT.

The chain combines TRBV7-9 with TRBJ1-2, with TRBD1 matching 8 bases. The CDR3 has 15 amino acids. V shed 5 bases and J 4 bases; nucleotides not matched to a gene: 9. The V gene's germline CDR1 is SEHNR and CDR2 FQNEAQ (reference sequence). As DNA, the CDR3 is TGTGCCAGCAGCCCCCAGGACAGGGCATCCTATGGCTACACCTTC. It codes for CASSPQDRASYGYTF.

This clonotype was observed a few times. The rearrangement joins TRBV11-2 to TRBJ2-7; 9 nucleotides align to TRBD1. Germline-derived CDR1 and CDR2 are SGHAT and FQNNGV. This CDR3 has 15 residues. Losses at the gene ends were 5 bases for V and 3 bases for J; bases not matched to a gene: 8. CDR3 bases: TGTGCCAGCAGCACCCCGGGACAGGGAAACTACGAGCAGTACTTC. Its protein product is CASSTPGQGNYEQYF.

This clonotype was observed a few times. This rearrangement joins TRBV7-3 to TRBJ2-1, with 7 bases matching TRBD2. The germline V gene has CDR1 SGHTA and CDR2 FQGTGA. Losses at the gene ends were 2 bases for V and 10 bases for J; bases not matched to a gene: 14. This CDR3 spans 16 amino acids. In DNA form, the CDR3 reads TGTGCCAGCAGCTTAGGGGGGGGACTCCCCCCTAGGGAGCAGTTCTTC. The encoded protein is CASSLGGGLPPREQFF. Filled out from reference TRBV7-3 and TRBJ2-1, the complete variable domain reads GAGVSQTPSNKVTEKGKYVELRCDPISGHTALYWYRQSLGQGPEFLIYFQGTGAADDSGLPNDRFFAVRPEGSVSTLKIQRTERGDSAVYLCASSLGGGLPPREQFFGPGTRLTVL.

This clonotype was counted only a few times. CDR3 residues: CAISGEGNTEAFF. As DNA, the CDR3 is TGTGCCATCAGTGGGGAGGGGAACACTGAAGCTTTCTTT. The rearrangement uses TRBV10-3 and TRBJ1-1; D remains ambiguous. The CDR3 is 13 amino acids. V was cut by 4 bases and J by 1 base, with 7 bases left in between. CDR1 ENHRY and CDR2 SYGVKD come from the germline V gene.

This clonotype has only a few counts. The chain recombines TRBV9 with TRBJ2-5, with D possibly being TRBD1 (6 bases). V shed 0 bases and J shed 0 bases, with 9 bases lying between them. Germline assignment: CDR1 SGDLS and CDR2 YYNGEE. The CDR3 runs 15 residues. The CDR3: CASSVGRTDQETQYF. The CDR3 DNA sequence: TGTGCCAGCAGCGTAGGAAGGACAGACCAAGAGACCCAGTACTTC.

This chain uses TRBV12-3 or TRBV12-4 with TRBJ2-5; the match to TRBD2 covers 8 bases. This CDR3 is built from 17 residues. The V segment lost 6 bases and the J segment 4 bases; nucleotides outside the gene matches: 16. The chain's CDR3 is CASRPGRERVMGETQYF. The CDR3 bases are TGTGCCAGCAGACCCGGGAGGGAGCGGGTCATGGGAGAGACCCAGTACTTC.

This clonotype was seen a few times. V and J are TRBV5-5 and TRBJ2-6, with D unclear. Trimming removed 3 bases from V and 0 bases from J, with 13 bases in between. Germline V gives CDR1 SGHKS, CDR2 YYEKEE (reference sequence). The CDR3 extends over 17 amino acids. CDR3 DNA sequence: TGTGCCAGCAGCTCCTGGATGGTAGGCTCTGGGGCCAACGTCCTGACTTTC. Translating it yields CASSSWMVGSGANVLTF.

V is TRBV20-1 and J is TRBJ2-3, with D perhaps TRBD1 (5 bases). Trimming cost V 3 bases and J 5 bases, with 15 bases left between them. The CDR3 has 14 residues. Looked up from germline, CDR1 is DFQATT and CDR2 is SNEGSKA (reference sequence). CDR3 residues: CSARKGALRDTQYF. In nucleotides, the CDR3 is TGCAGTGCTAGGAAAGGGGCGCTGAGAGATACGCAGTATTTT.

The chain employs TRBV5-1 and TRBJ2-7; 7 bases align to TRBD1. Germline CDR1 reads SGHRS; CDR2 reads YFSETQ. The CDR3 is 14 amino acids. J gave up 5 bases and V 0 bases, and 5 bases lay outside the gene matches. The CDR3 DNA sequence: TGCGCCAGCAGCTTGGAGGGGGCAGTCGACGAGCAGTACTTC. It yields the protein CASSLEGAVDEQYF.

V gene TRBV6-5 combines with J gene TRBJ1-1; no firm D call. With 6 bases removed from V and 5 bases from J, the gap between germline ends came to 19 bases. The germline V gene encodes CDR1 MNHEY and CDR2 SVGAGI. The CDR3 extends over 15 amino acids. CDR3: CASRANEGRGTEAFF. The CDR3, as DNA: TGTGCCAGCAGAGCTAATGAGGGTCGAGGGACTGAAGCTTTCTTT.

This clonotype was counted only a few times. This chain uses TRBV10-2 with TRBJ2-5; 11 positions match TRBD2. V trimming: 4 bases; J trimming: 2 bases; junction bases outside the gene matches: 12. The CDR3 has 18 amino acids. From germline, CDR1 is WSHSY and CDR2 SAAADI. Written as DNA, the CDR3 is TGCGCCAGCAGTGCCACGACCCTAGCGGGGGGCTCTCAAGAGACCCAGTACTTC. Its protein is CASSATTLAGGSQETQYF.